Listed below are T cell receptor beta chains from one sample, sequenced in a study of cytomegalovirus exposure and HLA in healthy donors. Assay used: immunoSEQ multiplex PCR; TCRdb lists only in-frame clones, some missing. The table lists around 110,000 clones. Sequenced sample: PBMCs. The receptors here all came from a man aged 40-49 years in good health and CMV-seropositive. Each CDR3 is given with its conserved first and last residue.

>TRBJ1-2|TRBV5-1
CASSLGTQGGVYGYTF
>TRBJ1-1|TRBV5-1
CASSLRQGGEAFF
>TRBJ2-7|TRBV19
CASSILLAGEQYF
>TRBJ1-5|TRBV15
CATGQTNQPQHF
>TRBJ2-7|TRBV7-8
CASSLDRVSLF
>TRBJ1-5|TRBV19
CASSIRGGDQPQHF
>TRBJ1-3|TRBV19
CASSPTGTSGNTIYF
>TRBJ2-7|TRBV9
CASSVDGGDEQYF
>TRBJ2-3|TRBV19
CASRTSGTTDTQYF
>TRBJ2-7|TRBV2
CASSEVAGESYEQYF
>TRBJ2-1|TRBV7-9
CASSAGQGAYNEQFF
>TRBJ1-1|TRBV29-1
CSAGRDSGGTEAFF
>TRBJ1-1|TRBV19
CASRFQSGTLNTEAFF
>TRBJ1-1|TRBV30
CAWSANRGYDEVFF
>TRBJ2-7|TRBV7-2
CASSSRNRIEQYF
>TRBJ1-2|TRBV7-2
CASSPRSVIVGDYGYTF